These T cell receptor beta chains were read from a single sample in a study of CD8+ T cells in alopecia areata. Assay: immunoSEQ multiplex PCR; the TCRdb copy retains only in-frame clones and omits some. The sample holds 200,000 to 250,000 clones, around 57% seen once. The specimen was CD4+ T cells sorted from blood, collected at week 4, from a patient treated with tofacitinib. The source is a human donor with alopecia areata. Each CDR3 is given without its conserved first and last residue. Some rows have no size entry. The others give once, few or many, or a class for an expanded clone.

cdr3_aa | v_call | cdr3_length | j_call | clone_size
ASSVGGGAEAF | TRBV2 | 11 | TRBJ1-1 | .
ASSAKIRDGSREAF | TRBV25-1 | 14 | TRBJ1-1 | .
ASSHEVNTEAF | TRBV5-6 | 11 | TRBJ1-1 | .
ASSLKPGTGEQY | TRBV5-1 | 12 | TRBJ2-7 | .
ASSPTFDTEAF | TRBV7-6 | 11 | TRBJ1-1 | .
AWSEIWGGNQPQH | TRBV30 | 13 | TRBJ1-5 | .
ASSSHREEQY | TRBV7-2 | 10 | TRBJ2-7 | .
ASSSSGTSKIQY | TRBV19 | 12 | TRBJ2-4 | many
ASSSTGGPNYGYT | TRBV27 | 13 | TRBJ1-2 | once
ASSRGMGETQY | TRBV4-3 | 11 | TRBJ2-5 | .
SAKHGGNEKLF | TRBV29-1 | 11 | TRBJ1-4 | .
ASSLENREGYT | TRBV7-8 | 11 | TRBJ1-2 | .
ASSSSIDIQY | TRBV5-6 | 10 | TRBJ2-4 | many
ASSVEGRNSPLH | TRBV10-1 | 12 | TRBJ1-6 | few
ATGTDLTQPQH | TRBV2 | 11 | TRBJ1-5 | few
ASSPHSVGGRNEQF | TRBV5-1 | 14 | TRBJ2-1 | .
ASSVGQQLANTGELF | TRBV9 | 15 | TRBJ2-2 | .
ASSLKQLRTVKNQETQY | TRBV14 | 17 | TRBJ2-5 | .
ASNGGAKETQY | TRBV6-1 | 11 | TRBJ2-5 | .
ASTPGEPYNEQF | TRBV30 | 12 | TRBJ2-1 | .
IPGQARYEQY | TRBV29-1 | 10 | TRBJ2-7 | .
ATSLKRGGPGYDEQF | TRBV15 | 15 | TRBJ2-1 | .
SVVGLQETQY | TRBV29-1 | 10 | TRBJ2-5 | .
ASSQDRSEKLF | TRBV4-3 | 11 | TRBJ1-4 | few
ATSGGTDTQY | TRBV15 | 10 | TRBJ2-3 | .